This T cell receptor (beta chain) appears in the sequencing data of a study of CD8+ T cells in alopecia areata (dated by TCRdb to the late 2010s). Notes on the research overall: The treated patients, all with moderate-to-severe alopecia areata, were enrolled in an open-label pilot trial of oral tofacitinib given at 5 to 10 mg twice daily. The RNA source kit depended on sample type: the PAXgene miRNA kit for fixed scalp, the miRNeasy kit for PBMCs, and the RNeasy kit for mouse skin. In both human patients and the C3H/HeJ mouse model, the study applied high-throughput TCRbeta sequencing to look at T cell clonal expansion in alopecia areata. Amplification of TCRbeta CDR3 regions was done by immunoSEQ multiplex PCR using 35 Vbeta forward primers and 13 Jbeta reverse primers. Patients on tofacitinib were biopsied at baseline and after 4 and 24 weeks of treatment, and several of the patients also had a later scalp biopsy. For the treated patients, the SALT score, which quantifies what percentage of scalp surface area is affected, served as the measure of disease severity. On the human side, TCRbeta sequencing was run on scalp tissue and on sorted CD4+ and CD8+ peripheral blood T cells from healthy controls and from alopecia areata patients with either patchy or totalis/universalis disease. Patients received tofacitinib for 6 to 18 months and were then followed off drug for 6 months to check for delayed response and recurrence. Scalp clonality was compared across normal scalp (n=4), patchy alopecia areata scalp (n=8), and alopecia totalis/universalis scalp (n=8).

As concerns this clone: No cognate antigen has been identified for it. Base qualities are not provided; no much larger clone lies one nucleotide away.

Broad study findings and their caveats: Because the treated cohort was small and had only one nonresponder, larger studies are needed to examine links between baseline CD8+ expansion and response. Tofacitinib significantly decreased scalp clonality and the number of expanded CD8+ clones among the top 100 scalp clones. Shared TCR sequences between patients were less evident than in mice, which may be partly attributable to HLA diversity in the patient population. Lesional scalp, especially in alopecia totalis/universalis, showed higher clonality and more expanded CD8+ clones than normal scalp, suggesting antigenic drive. Unlike mouse skin, where gammadelta T cells dominate, normal human skin contains resident alphabeta T cells that get sequenced too, which complicates analysis of the scalp TCR repertoire. During tofacitinib treatment, many expanded lesional clones remained in scalp and blood, and this persistence may partly explain relapse after treatment is stopped.

Receptors were amplified or captured by the immunoSEQ multiplex PCR assay. RNA was extracted from all samples and reverse transcribed into cDNA as template for TCR sequencing. First-strand cDNA was synthesized using SuperScript III with a 2:1 mix of oligo-dT and random hexamers. A synthetic immune receptor repertoire was used to assess amplification bias, and residual bias was removed computationally. In the paper's pipeline: Raw reads were preprocessed for error removal, and CDR3 was defined according to IMGT conventions as running from the conserved cysteine to phenylalanine. Clonality was computed by normalizing Shannon entropy by log2 of the number of productive unique TCRs and subtracting the result from 1. Whether each scalp clone was CD4 or CD8 was inferred by checking scalp TCRbeta sequences against the CD4 and CD8 repertoires from sorted blood. This immuneACCESS table, as held by TCRdb, lists in-frame sequences with V and J called but not all clones. Of the missing ones, under half trace to an unresolved V gene in checked studies; the others have no known cause. Clone size and V and J calls were adopted from that table, with D and trimming inferred from the DNA. A total of about 190,000 clones appear in this sample, approximately 60% of them only once. Roughly 0.71% of the sample comes from the top ten.

The time point label for this specimen denotes: around 4 weeks on oral tofacitinib. The intended sense of this specimen's treatment or condition label: oral pan-JAK inhibitor, 5-10 mg twice daily. Lesional scalp punch biopsies and peripheral blood were obtained from alopecia areata patients. PBMCs were separated by density centrifugation and stained for CD3, CD4 and CD8, after which CD4+ and CD8+ T cells were sorted on a FACSAria. The CDR3 goes from the cysteine to the phenylalanine over 13 residues. Only the CDR3 part of the read is kept: 39 bases, read in frame from the first base. The germline V gene (reference sequence) supplies CDR1 GTSNPN and CDR2 SVGIG. V loses 2 bases, J loses 5 bases, and the germline ends lie 12 bases apart.

Sequencing was performed on CD4+ T cells sorted from blood, taken at week 4, from a patient treated with tofacitinib. This TCR was recovered from a human donor with alopecia areata. Recombination linked TRBV30 to TRBJ2-5; the D gene is perhaps TRBD1, from 5 matching bases. For the CDR3, the sequence is CAWSFQAGETQYF. The bases read TGTGCCTGGAGTTTTCAGGCAGGGGAGACCCAGTACTTC.